The present T cell receptor beta chain was sequenced within a study of intratumoral heterogeneity in liver cancer. Germline V gene sequence: CDR1 LGHNT, CDR2 FRNRAP. V lost 1 base and J 8 bases, leaving 3 bases between the germline ends. This CDR3 comprises 11 residues. Samples came from areas without visible necrosis or hemorrhage. Profiling relied on immunoSEQ multiplex PCR, and the TCRdb table lists in-frame clones only, not all of them. In the table there are 20,000 to 25,000 clones, 73% of which are singletons. This clone showed up just once. This material consisted of tumor-adjacent normal tissue, taken before any cancer treatment. The sequence came from a woman in her seventies with hepatocellular carcinoma. The chain carries TRBV12-5 and TRBJ2-1; D ambiguous. CDR3 amino acids: CASGLADEQFF. The CDR3 DNA sequence: TGTGCTAGTGGTTTGGCGGATGAGCAGTTCTTC. Variable domain in full (rest from reference TRBV12-5 and TRBJ2-1): DARVTQTPRHKVTEMGQEVTMRCQPILGHNTVFWYRQTMMQGLELLAYFRNRAPLDDSGMPKDRFSAEMPDATLATLKIQPSEPRDSAVYFCASGLADEQFFGPGTRLTVL.